The clone carrying this TCR beta chain was seen a handful of times. Its matching antigen is unknown. The data originate from a study of T cell repertoires in cytomegalovirus infection. Findings of the study overall: Predominance within the ex vivo response was attributable to HLA-C-restricted CMV-specific TCR beta clonotypes.

Germline assignment: CDR1 MNHEY and CDR2 SMNVEV (reference sequence). The V and J ends lost 4 bases and 4 bases respectively, with 16 bases between them. The CDR3 has 15 residues. Using its own MiXCR run on the reads, TCRdb lists one record per CDR3 protein. Among approximately 500,000 distinct CDR3 sequences listed, approximately 17% were seen once. The sample taken for sequencing was CD8+ T cells from PBMCs. The receptor comes from a human donor in good health (CMV status not recorded). Some clones in this sample may be carry-over from other donors' samples. The chain carries TRBV27 and TRBJ1-1; possible D gene TRBD1, 5 bases. CDR3 region: CASSYGTSGGTEAFF. CDR3 sequence (DNA): TGTGCCAGCAGTTACGGGACTTCCGGCGGCACTGAAGCTTTCTTT.